The T cell receptor beta chain described here comes from a study of blood T cells in healthy people across ages. Study results and caveats: Investigators treated diversity estimates from one million T cells as underestimates.

This clonotype was observed at least ten times. Its antigen is still unknown. CDR3 size: 15 residues. Per the germline V gene, CDR1 is SSHAT and CDR2 is FNYEAQ (reference sequence). V was clipped by 1 base and J by 4 bases; unmatched bases: 4. The use of a sample-barcoded 5' primer and a J-beta primer mix characterized a second PCR of roughly 7 to 11 cycles. TCRdb fed the 5' RACE reads into MiXCR, producing one record per CDR3 protein. The table lists around 900,000 distinct CDR3 sequences, around 30% of them singletons, with around 16% in the top ten. Material for sequencing was blood. The chain carries TRBV7-7 and TRBJ2-1, with 7 nucleotides matching TRBD2. The sequence derives from a woman older than 75 in good health. The CDR3, as DNA: TGTGCCAGCAGCTTAGGTGCGGGGGAATACAATGAGCAGTTCTTC. It codes for CASSLGAGEYNEQFF. Full variable domain (missing parts from reference TRBV7-7 and TRBJ2-1): GAGVSQSPRYKVTKRGQDVTLRCDPISSHATLYWYQQALGQGPEFLTYFNYEAQPDKSGLPSDRFSAERPEGSISTLTIQRTEQRDSAMYRCASSLGAGEYNEQFFGPGTRLTVL.